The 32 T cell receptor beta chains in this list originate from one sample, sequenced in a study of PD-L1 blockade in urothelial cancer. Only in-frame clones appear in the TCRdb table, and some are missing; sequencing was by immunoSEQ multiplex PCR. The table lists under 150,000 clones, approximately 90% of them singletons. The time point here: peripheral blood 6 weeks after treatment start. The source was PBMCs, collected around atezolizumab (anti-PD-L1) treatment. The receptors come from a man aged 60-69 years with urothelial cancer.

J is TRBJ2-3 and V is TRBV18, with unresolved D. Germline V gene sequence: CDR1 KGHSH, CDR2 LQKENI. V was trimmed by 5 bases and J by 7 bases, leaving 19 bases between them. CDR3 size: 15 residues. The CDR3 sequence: CASSMERKVSNTQYF. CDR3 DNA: TGTGCCAGCTCAATGGAGCGAAAGGTATCAAATACGCAGTATTTT. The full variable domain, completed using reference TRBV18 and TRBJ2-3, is NAGVMQNPRHLVRRRGQEARLRCSPMKGHSHVYWYRQLPEEGLKFMVYLQKENIIDESGMPKERFSAEFPKEGPSILRIQQVVRGDSAAYFCASSMERKVSNTQYFGPGTRLTVL.

The CDR3 DNA is TGTGCCAGCAGCTCCGGACTAGCTTACCCCGGGGAGCTGTTTTTT. This codes for CASSSGLAYPGELFF. The genes are TRBV5-5 and TRBJ2-2; 8 bases fit TRBD2. This CDR3 has 15 amino acids. Per the germline V gene, CDR1 is SGHKS and CDR2 is YYEKEE (reference sequence). J lost 6 bases, V lost 3 bases, and 7 bases had no gene match.

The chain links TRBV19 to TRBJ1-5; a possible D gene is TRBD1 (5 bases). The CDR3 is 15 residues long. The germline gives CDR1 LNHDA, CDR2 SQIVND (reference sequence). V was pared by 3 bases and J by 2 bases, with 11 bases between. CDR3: CASSIGPGGNQPQHF. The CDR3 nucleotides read TGTGCCAGTAGTATCGGCCCGGGGGGCAATCAGCCCCAGCATTTT.

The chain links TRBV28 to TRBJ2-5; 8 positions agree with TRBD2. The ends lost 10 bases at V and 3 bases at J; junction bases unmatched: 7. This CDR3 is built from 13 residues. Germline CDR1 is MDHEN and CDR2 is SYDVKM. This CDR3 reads CATGGSGKETQYF. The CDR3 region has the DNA TGTGCCACCGGGGGTAGCGGGAAAGAGACCCAGTACTTC.

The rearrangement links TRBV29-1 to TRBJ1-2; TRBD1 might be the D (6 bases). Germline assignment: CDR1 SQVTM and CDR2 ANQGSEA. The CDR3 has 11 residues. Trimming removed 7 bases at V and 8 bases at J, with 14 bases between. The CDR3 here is CSAQGSRGYTF. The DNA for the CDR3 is TGCAGCGCACAGGGCTCCCGCGGCTACACCTTC.

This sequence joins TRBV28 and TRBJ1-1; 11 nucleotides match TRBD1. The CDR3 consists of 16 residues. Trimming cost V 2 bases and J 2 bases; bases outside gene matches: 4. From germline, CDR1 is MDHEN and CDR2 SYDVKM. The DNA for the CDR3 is TGTGCCAGCAGTTTAGGAGGGACAGGGGGAAACACTGAAGCTTTCTTT. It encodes CASSLGGTGGNTEAFF. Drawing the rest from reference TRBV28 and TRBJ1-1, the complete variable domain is DVKVTQSSRYLVKRTGEKVFLECVQDMDHENMFWYRQDPGLGLRLIYFSYDVKMKEKGDIPEGYSVSREKKERFSLILESASTNQTSMYLCASSLGGTGGNTEAFFGQGTRLTVV.

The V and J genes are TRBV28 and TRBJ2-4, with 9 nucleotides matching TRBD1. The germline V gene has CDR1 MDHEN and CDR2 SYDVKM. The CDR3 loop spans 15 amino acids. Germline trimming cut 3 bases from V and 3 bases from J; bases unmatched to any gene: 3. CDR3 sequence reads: CASSLTGGYKNIQYF. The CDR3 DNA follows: TGTGCCAGCAGTTTGACAGGGGGTTACAAAAACATTCAGTACTTC.

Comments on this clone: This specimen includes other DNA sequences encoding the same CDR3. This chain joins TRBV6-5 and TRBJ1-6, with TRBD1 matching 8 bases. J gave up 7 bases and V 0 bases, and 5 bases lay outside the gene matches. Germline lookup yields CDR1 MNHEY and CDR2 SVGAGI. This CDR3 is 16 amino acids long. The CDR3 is CASSYSFRGRNSPLHF. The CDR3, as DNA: TGTGCCAGCAGTTACTCTTTCAGGGGGCGGAATTCACCCCTCCACTTT.

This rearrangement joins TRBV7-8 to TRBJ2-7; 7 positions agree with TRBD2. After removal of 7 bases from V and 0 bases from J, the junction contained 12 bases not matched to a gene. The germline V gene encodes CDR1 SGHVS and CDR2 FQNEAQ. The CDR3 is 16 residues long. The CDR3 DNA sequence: TGTGCCAGCACCCTTGGGGTGGGGGGGGGCTCCTACGAGCAGTACTTC. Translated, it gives CASTLGVGGGSYEQYF.

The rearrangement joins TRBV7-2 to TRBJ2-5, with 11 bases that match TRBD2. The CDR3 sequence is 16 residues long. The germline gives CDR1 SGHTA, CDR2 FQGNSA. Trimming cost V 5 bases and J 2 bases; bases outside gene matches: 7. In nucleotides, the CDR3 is TGTGCCAGCAGCCCTAGACTAGCGGGACTTCAAGAGACCCAGTACTTC. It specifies CASSPRLAGLQETQYF.

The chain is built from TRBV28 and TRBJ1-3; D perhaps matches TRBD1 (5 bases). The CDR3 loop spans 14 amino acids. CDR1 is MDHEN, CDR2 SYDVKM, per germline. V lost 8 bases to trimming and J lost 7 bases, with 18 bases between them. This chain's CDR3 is CASSQGFRRNTIYF. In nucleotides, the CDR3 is TGTGCCAGCTCCCAGGGTTTTAGGCGGAACACCATATATTTT. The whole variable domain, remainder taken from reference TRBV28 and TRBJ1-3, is DVKVTQSSRYLVKRTGEKVFLECVQDMDHENMFWYRQDPGLGLRLIYFSYDVKMKEKGDIPEGYSVSREKKERFSLILESASTNQTSMYLCASSQGFRRNTIYFGEGSWLTVV.

The CDR3 spells CASSQQGEDTQYF. The DNA of the CDR3 is TGCGCCAGCAGCCAGCAGGGTGAAGATACGCAGTATTTT. The chain carries TRBV5-1 and TRBJ2-3, with D perhaps TRBD1 (5 bases). The germline CDR1 and CDR2 sequences are SGHRS and YFSETQ. Between the trimmed V and J ends, which lost 4 bases and 5 bases, there was a span of 11 bases. The CDR3 covers 13 residues.

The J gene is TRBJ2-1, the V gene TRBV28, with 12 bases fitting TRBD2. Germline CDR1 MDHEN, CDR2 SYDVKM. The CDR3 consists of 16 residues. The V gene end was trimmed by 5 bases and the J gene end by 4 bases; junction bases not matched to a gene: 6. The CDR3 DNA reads TGTGCCAGCAGTCGTTCCGGGACTAGCGGGTACAATGAGCAGTTCTTC. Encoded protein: CASSRSGTSGYNEQFF.

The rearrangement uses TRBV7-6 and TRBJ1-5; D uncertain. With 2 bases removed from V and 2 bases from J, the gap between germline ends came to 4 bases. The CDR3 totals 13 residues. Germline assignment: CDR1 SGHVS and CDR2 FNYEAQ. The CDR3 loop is CASSLTGNQPQHF. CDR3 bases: TGTGCCAGCAGCTTAACAGGCAATCAGCCCCAGCATTTT.

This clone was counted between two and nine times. This CDR3 is CASSLGGAHEKLFF. CDR3 DNA sequence: TGTGCCAGCAGTCTGGGGGGGGCGCATGAAAAACTGTTTTTT. This chain joins TRBV7-9 and TRBJ1-4; D is possibly TRBD1 (6 bases). Trimming cost V 6 bases and J 6 bases, with 14 bases left between them. The germline gives CDR1 SEHNR, CDR2 FQNEAQ (reference sequence). The length of the CDR3 is 14 residues.

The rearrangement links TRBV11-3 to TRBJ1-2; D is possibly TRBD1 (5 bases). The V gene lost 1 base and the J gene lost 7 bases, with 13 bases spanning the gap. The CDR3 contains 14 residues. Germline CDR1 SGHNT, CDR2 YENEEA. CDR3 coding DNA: TGTGCCAGCAGCTTAGGCAGGGTTGGAATTGGCTACACCTTC. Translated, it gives CASSLGRVGIGYTF.

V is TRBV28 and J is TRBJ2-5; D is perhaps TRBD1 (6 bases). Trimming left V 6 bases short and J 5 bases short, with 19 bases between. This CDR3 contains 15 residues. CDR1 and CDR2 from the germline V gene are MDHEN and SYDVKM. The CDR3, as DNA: TGTGCCAGCAGCCCCCCAACAGGGTTGGGGGAGACCCAGTACTTC. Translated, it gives CASSPPTGLGETQYF.

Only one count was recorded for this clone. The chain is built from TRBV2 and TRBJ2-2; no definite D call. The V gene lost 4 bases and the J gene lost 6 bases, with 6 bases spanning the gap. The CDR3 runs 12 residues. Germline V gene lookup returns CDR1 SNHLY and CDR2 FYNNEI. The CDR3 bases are TGTGCCAGCAGTGTATCCGCCGGGGAGCTGTTTTTT. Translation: CASSVSAGELFF. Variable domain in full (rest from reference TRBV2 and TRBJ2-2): EPEVTQTPSHQVTQMGQEVILRCVPISNHLYFYWYRQILGQKVEFLVSFYNNEISEKSEIFDDQFSVERPDGSNFTLKIRSTKLEDSAMYFCASSVSAGELFFGEGSRLTVL.

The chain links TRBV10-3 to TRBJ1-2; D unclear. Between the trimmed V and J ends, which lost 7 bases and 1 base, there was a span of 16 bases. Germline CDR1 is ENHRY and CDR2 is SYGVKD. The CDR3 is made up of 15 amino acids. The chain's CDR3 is CAITDGATNNYGYTF. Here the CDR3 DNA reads TGTGCCATCACCGATGGAGCCACAAATAACTATGGCTACACCTTC.

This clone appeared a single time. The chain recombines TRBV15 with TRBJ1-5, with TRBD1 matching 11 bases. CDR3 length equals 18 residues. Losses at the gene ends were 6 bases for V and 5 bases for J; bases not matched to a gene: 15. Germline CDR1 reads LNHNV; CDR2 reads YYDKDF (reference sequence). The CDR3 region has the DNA TGTGCCACCAGTTTTTTCCCGGGACAGGGGGGAAGAGATCAGCCCCAGCATTTT. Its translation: CATSFFPGQGGRDQPQHF. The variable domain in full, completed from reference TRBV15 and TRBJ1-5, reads DAMVIQNPRYQVTQFGKPVTLSCSQTLNHNVMYWYQQKSSQAPKLLFHYYDKDFNNEADTPDNFQSRRPNTSFCFLDIRSPGLGDTAMYLCATSFFPGQGGRDQPQHFGDGTRLSIL.

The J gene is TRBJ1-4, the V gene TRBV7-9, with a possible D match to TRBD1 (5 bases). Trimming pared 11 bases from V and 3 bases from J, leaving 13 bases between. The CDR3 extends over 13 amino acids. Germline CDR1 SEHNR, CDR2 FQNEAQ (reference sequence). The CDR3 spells CAGYGGANEKLFF. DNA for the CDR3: TGTGCCGGCTATGGGGGGGCTAATGAAAAACTGTTTTTT.

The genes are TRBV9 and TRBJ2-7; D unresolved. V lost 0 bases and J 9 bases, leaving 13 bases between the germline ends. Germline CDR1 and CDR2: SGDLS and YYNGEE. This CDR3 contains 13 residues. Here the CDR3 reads CASSVGSNPVQYF. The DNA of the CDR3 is TGTGCCAGCAGCGTAGGGAGTAACCCGGTGCAGTACTTC.

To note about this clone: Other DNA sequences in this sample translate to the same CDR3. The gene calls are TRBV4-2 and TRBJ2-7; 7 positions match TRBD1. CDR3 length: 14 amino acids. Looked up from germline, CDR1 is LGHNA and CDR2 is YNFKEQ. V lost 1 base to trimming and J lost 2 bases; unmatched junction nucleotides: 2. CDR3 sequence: CASSQGQGAYEQYF. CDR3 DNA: TGTGCCAGCAGCCAAGGCCAGGGGGCCTACGAGCAGTACTTC.

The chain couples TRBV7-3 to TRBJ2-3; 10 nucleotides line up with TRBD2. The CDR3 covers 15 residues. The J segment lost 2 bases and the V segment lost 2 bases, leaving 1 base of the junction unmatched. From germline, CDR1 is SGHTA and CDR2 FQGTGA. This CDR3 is CASSLLAGDTDTQYF. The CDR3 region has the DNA TGTGCCAGCAGCTTACTAGCGGGAGACACAGATACGCAGTATTTT.

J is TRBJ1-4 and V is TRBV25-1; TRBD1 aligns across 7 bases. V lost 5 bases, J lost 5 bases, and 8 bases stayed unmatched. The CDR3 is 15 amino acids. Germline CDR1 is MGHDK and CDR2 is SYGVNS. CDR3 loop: CASSQRTGDNEKLFF. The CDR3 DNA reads TGTGCCAGCAGTCAAAGAACAGGGGACAATGAAAAACTGTTTTTT.

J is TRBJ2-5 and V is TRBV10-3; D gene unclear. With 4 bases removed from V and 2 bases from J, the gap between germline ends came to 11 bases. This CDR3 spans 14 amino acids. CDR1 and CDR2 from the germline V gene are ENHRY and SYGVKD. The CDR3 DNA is TGTGCCATCAGTGCCCGGGTAGGACAAGAGACCCAGTACTTC. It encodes CAISARVGQETQYF.

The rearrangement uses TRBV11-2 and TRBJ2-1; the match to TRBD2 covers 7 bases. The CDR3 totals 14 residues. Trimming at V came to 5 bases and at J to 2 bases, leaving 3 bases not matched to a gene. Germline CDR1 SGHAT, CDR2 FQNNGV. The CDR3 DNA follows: TGTGCCAGCAGCACCGGACTAGCCTACAATGAGCAGTTCTTC. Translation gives CASSTGLAYNEQFF.

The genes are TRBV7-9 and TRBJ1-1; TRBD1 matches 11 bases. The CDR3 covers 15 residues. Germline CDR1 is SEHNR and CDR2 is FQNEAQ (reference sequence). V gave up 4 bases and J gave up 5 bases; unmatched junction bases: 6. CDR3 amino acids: CASSSYGQGATEAFF. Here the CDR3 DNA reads TGTGCCAGCAGCTCGTACGGACAGGGGGCGACTGAAGCTTTCTTT.

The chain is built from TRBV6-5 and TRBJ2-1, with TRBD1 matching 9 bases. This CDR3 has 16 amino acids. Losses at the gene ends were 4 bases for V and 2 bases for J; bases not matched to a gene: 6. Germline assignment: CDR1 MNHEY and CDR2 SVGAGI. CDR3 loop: CASSFFGTGTYNEQFF. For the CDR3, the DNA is TGTGCCAGCAGTTTTTTCGGGACAGGGACCTACAATGAGCAGTTCTTC.

The CDR3 is CASSLGTSGFPGGEQFF. The CDR3 nucleotides read TGCGCCAGCAGCTTAGGGACTAGCGGTTTTCCGGGTGGTGAGCAGTTCTTC. The gene calls are TRBV5-1 and TRBJ2-1; 11 nucleotides align to TRBD2. Germline trimming cut 2 bases from V and 9 bases from J; bases unmatched to any gene: 13. Germline lookup yields CDR1 SGHRS and CDR2 YFSETQ. This CDR3 contains 17 residues.

CDR3 in DNA: TGTGCCAGCAGTCTTGGACAGGGCAGCGAGCAGTACTTC. This codes for CASSLGQGSEQYF. The chain employs TRBV28 and TRBJ2-7; TRBD1 aligns across 8 bases. The J segment lost 6 bases and the V segment lost 5 bases, leaving 6 bases of the junction unmatched. Germline V gives CDR1 MDHEN, CDR2 SYDVKM. The CDR3 has 13 residues.

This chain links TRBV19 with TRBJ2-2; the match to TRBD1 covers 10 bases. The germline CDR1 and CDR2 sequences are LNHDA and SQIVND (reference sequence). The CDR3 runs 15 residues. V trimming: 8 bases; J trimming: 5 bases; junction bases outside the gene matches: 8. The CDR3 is CASGDGTGVTGELFF. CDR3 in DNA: TGTGCCAGTGGGGACGGGACAGGGGTAACCGGGGAGCTGTTTTTT.